These 23 T cell receptor beta chains were all obtained from the same sample, sequenced in a study of blood T cell repertoires in COVID-19 (dated by TCRdb to 2020 to 2022). Libraries were prepared through the immunoSEQ multiplex PCR assay. In TCRdb, the immuneACCESS table is reduced to in-frame sequences with V and J assigned. These tables do not hold every clone; where another copy was compared, an unresolved V gene accounts for under half, and the others remain unexplained. The sample records 150,000 to 200,000 clones, roughly 80% of which are singletons. About 14% of the sample rests with the top ten. The sequencing sample was made of peripheral blood. These receptors all come from a woman in her 70s with COVID-19, enrolled during active disease.

V and J are TRBV6-6 and TRBJ1-5; 7 positions match TRBD1. The CDR3 sequence is 16 residues long. Germline CDR1 is MNHNY and CDR2 is SVGAGI (reference sequence). With V trimmed by 5 bases and J by 3 bases, 10 bases remained unmatched. The CDR3 sequence: CASSLDRATFNQPQHF. As DNA, the CDR3 is TGTGCCAGCAGTCTAGACAGGGCTACTTTCAATCAGCCCCAGCATTTT.

The chain employs TRBV19 and TRBJ2-5; D possibly corresponds to TRBD2 (6 bases). The CDR3 has 15 amino acids. The germline CDR1 and CDR2 sequences are LNHDA and SQIVND (reference sequence). V was clipped by 5 bases and J by 7 bases, with 20 bases between them. CDR3 residues: CASSSSRGRRVTQYF. Here the CDR3 DNA reads TGTGCCAGTAGTTCCTCGCGGGGTCGAAGAGTGACCCAGTACTTC.

The chain has TRBV6-5 and TRBJ1-5; TRBD1 matches at 7 bases. Trimming at V came to 6 bases and at J to 9 bases, leaving 14 bases not matched to a gene. The germline CDR1 and CDR2 sequences are MNHEY and SVGAGI. The CDR3 extends over 15 amino acids. Here the CDR3 DNA reads TGTGCCAGCAGACCCGGACAGGAACGATTATGGCCCCAGCATTTT. It specifies CASRPGQERLWPQHF.

The V gene is TRBV18, the J gene TRBJ2-7; 9 bases map to TRBD1. The germline CDR1 and CDR2 sequences are KGHSH and LQKENI. The junction had 8 bases not matched to a gene; V was cut back by 6 bases and J by 5 bases. The CDR3 has 14 amino acids. CDR3 region: CASSPGTGRNEQYF. The CDR3 DNA reads TGTGCCAGCTCGCCAGGGACAGGGAGAAACGAGCAGTACTTC.

This chain connects TRBV20-1 to TRBJ1-1, with D unresolved. Germline V lookup: CDR1 DFQATT, CDR2 SNEGSKA (reference sequence). V lost 3 bases and J lost 2, with 7 bases in between. This CDR3 has 12 amino acids. CDR3 sequence: CSASSSNTEAFF. As DNA, the CDR3 is TGCAGTGCTAGTTCATCCAACACTGAAGCTTTCTTT.

The gene calls are TRBV19 and TRBJ1-5, with D perhaps matching TRBD1 (6 bases). Per the germline V gene, CDR1 is LNHDA and CDR2 is SQIVND (reference sequence). Trimming took off 5 bases at V and 9 bases at J, with 17 bases between the two ends. This CDR3 is built from 14 residues. In nucleotides, the CDR3 is TGTGCCAGTAGTTTCCGGACAGAGCAGAGGCCCCAGCATTTT. Its protein product is CASSFRTEQRPQHF.

The chain links TRBV11-2 to TRBJ2-7; the match to TRBD2 covers 7 bases. V shed 3 bases, J shed 5 bases, and the junction held 7 bases outside the gene matches. CDR3 length: 14 amino acids. CDR1 and CDR2 from the germline V gene are SGHAT and FQNNGV. Written as DNA, the CDR3 is TGTGCCAGCAGCTTCGGGGGAGGGCTCGACGAGCAGTACTTC. This translates into CASSFGGGLDEQYF.

V usage is TRBV5-5 and J usage is TRBJ1-1; perhaps TRBD1 as D (6 bases). Trimming cost V 0 bases and J 7 bases, with 16 bases left between them. The CDR3 has 15 amino acids. The V gene's germline CDR1 is SGHKS and CDR2 YYEKEE (reference sequence). In DNA, the CDR3 is TGTGCCAGCAGCTTGGTTCGGGGGGCTATAGATGAAGCTTTCTTT. This codes for CASSLVRGAIDEAFF.

In its sample, this clone was seen many times. The same CDR3 can be traced to other DNA sequences in this sample. The chain links TRBV28 to TRBJ1-5, with D perhaps TRBD1 (5 bases). The CDR3 loop spans 17 amino acids. V was cut by 5 bases and J by 1 base, with 18 bases left in between. The germline V gene encodes CDR1 MDHEN and CDR2 SYDVKM. This CDR3 reads CASSPPPRVRSNQPQHF. CDR3 in DNA: TGTGCCAGCAGTCCCCCTCCCAGGGTAAGGAGCAATCAGCCCCAGCATTTT.

The chain is built from TRBV6-5 and TRBJ1-5, with unresolved D. Germline V gene lookup returns CDR1 MNHEY and CDR2 SVGAGI. V lost 2 bases and J 8 bases, leaving 13 bases between the germline ends. The CDR3 is 14 residues long. The CDR3 here is CASSYEGSVEPQHF. CDR3 bases: TGTGCCAGCAGTTACGAGGGTTCCGTTGAGCCCCAGCATTTT.

The chain carries TRBV5-1 and TRBJ1-6; no clear D. The V end was cut by 5 bases, the J end by 8 bases, with 17 bases between. This CDR3 is built from 15 residues. Germline CDR1 and CDR2: SGHRS and YFSETQ. For the CDR3, the DNA is TGCGCCAGCAGAGTTTCCGTTATACATGATTCACCCCTCCACTTT. Amino acid sequence: CASRVSVIHDSPLHF.

The V and J genes are TRBV5-1 and TRBJ2-7; 7 bases align to TRBD2. J lost 1 base, V lost 3 bases, and 7 bases had no gene match. Germline V CDR1 and CDR2: SGHRS, YFSETQ. This CDR3 has 15 residues. This chain's CDR3 is CASSWDYRVSYEQYF. The DNA for the CDR3 is TGCGCCAGCAGCTGGGACTACCGAGTTTCCTACGAGCAGTACTTC.

The chain couples TRBV2 to TRBJ1-1; TRBD1 matches at 7 bases. From germline, CDR1 is SNHLY and CDR2 FYNNEI. The CDR3 is 16 amino acids. V lost 4 bases, J lost 5 bases, and 13 bases stayed unmatched. The CDR3 DNA is TGTGCCAGCAGTGTAGGAGATCGGACAGGACGGACTGAAGCTTTCTTT. Amino acid sequence: CASSVGDRTGRTEAFF.

The CDR3 region is CASSLAHDGGASQFF. CDR3 bases: TGTGCCAGCAGCTTAGCCCATGACGGGGGAGCGAGCCAGTTCTTC. This sequence joins TRBV7-9 and TRBJ2-1, with a possible D match to TRBD2 (6 bases). The CDR3 runs to 15 residues. The V end lost 0 bases, the J end lost 13 bases, and 19 bases lay between the germline ends. Germline V lookup: CDR1 SEHNR, CDR2 FQNEAQ (reference sequence).

This clone was detected only a few times. The chain couples TRBV15 to TRBJ2-1; TRBD1 agrees at 8 bases. Trimming removed 5 bases from V and 5 bases from J; junction bases left unmatched: 5. The germline V gene encodes CDR1 LNHNV and CDR2 YYDKDF (reference sequence). The CDR3 is 14 residues long. Written as DNA, the CDR3 is TGTGCCACCAGCCGGGACAGGACAGACAATGAGCAGTTCTTC. Its protein product is CATSRDRTDNEQFF.

In its sample, this clone was seen once. The rearrangement links TRBV6-2 or TRBV6-3 to TRBJ2-7; D remains unclear. The CDR3 covers 14 residues. The germline V and J ends were trimmed by 4 bases and 1 base, with 11 bases remaining between them. Germline CDR1 is MNHEY and CDR2 is SVGEGT. CDR3 nucleotide sequence: TGTGCCAGCAGTTTCCTACAGATTTCCTACGAGCAGTACTTC. It specifies CASSFLQISYEQYF.

This clone came up a few times. The chain couples TRBV6-6 to TRBJ2-1; the D is unclear. CDR1 is MNHNY, CDR2 SVGAGI, per germline (reference sequence). V was clipped by 2 bases and J by 9 bases, with 8 bases between them. The CDR3 totals 12 residues. The CDR3 nucleotides are TGTGCCAGCAGTTACCCGGGTCGTGAGCAGTTCTTC. This codes for CASSYPGREQFF.

This clone turned up a few times. The rearrangement joins TRBV6-2 or TRBV6-3 to TRBJ1-5; D unresolved. Per the germline V gene, CDR1 is MNHEY and CDR2 is SVGEGT. V was cut by 6 bases and J by 5 bases, with 11 bases left in between. CDR3 length: 13 residues. The CDR3 DNA is TGTGCCAGCAGCCCAAGGACTGATCAGCCCCAGCATTTT. Translation: CASSPRTDQPQHF.

The chain uses TRBV19 and TRBJ1-5; tentatively, D is TRBD1 (5 bases). The CDR3 spans 13 residues. Trimming shortened V by 6 bases and J by 6 bases, and 12 bases separated the two germline ends. CDR1 is LNHDA, CDR2 SQIVND, per germline (reference sequence). The CDR3 region has the DNA TGTGCCAGTAGGTCAGGGTTGGGTCAGCCCCAGCATTTT. This encodes CASRSGLGQPQHF. The entire variable domain, with the rest obtained from reference TRBV19 and TRBJ1-5, is as follows: DGGITQSPKYLFRKEGQNVTLSCEQNLNHDAMYWYRQDPGQGLRLIYYSQIVNDFQKGDIAEGYSVSREKKESFPLTVTSAQKNPTAFYLCASRSGLGQPQHFGDGTRLSIL.

This rearrangement joins TRBV10-3 to TRBJ2-2; TRBD1 agrees at 9 bases. This CDR3 has 14 amino acids. V dropped 6 bases and J dropped 7; count of bases not matched to a gene: 6. The germline V gene encodes CDR1 ENHRY and CDR2 SYGVKD. This CDR3 is CAIRDGTGLGELFF. The DNA of the CDR3 is TGTGCCATCAGGGACGGGACAGGGCTCGGGGAGCTGTTTTTT.

The chain combines TRBV5-6 with TRBJ2-3; D unresolved. Germline CDR1 and CDR2: SGHDT and YYEEEE. The ends were cut back, 4 bases at V and 4 bases at J, with 7 bases in the middle. CDR3 length equals 12 residues. CDR3 sequence: CASSLSADTQYF. The CDR3 nucleotides read TGTGCCAGCAGCCTAAGCGCAGATACGCAGTATTTT. Complete variable domain (other parts from reference TRBV5-6 and TRBJ2-3): DAGVTQSPTHLIKTRGQQVTLRCSPKSGHDTVSWYQQALGQGPQFIFQYYEEEERQRGNFPDRFSGHQFPNYSSELNVNALLLGDSALYLCASSLSADTQYFGPGTRLTVL.

The rearrangement joins TRBV6-5 to TRBJ1-1, with D possibly TRBD1 on 5 matching bases. Germline CDR1 MNHEY, CDR2 SVGAGI. V shed 6 bases and J shed 11 bases, with 16 bases lying between them. The CDR3 consists of 12 residues. The CDR3 DNA sequence: TGTGCCAGCAGCGTCGGGACTCTGGGGGCTTTCTTT. Its translation: CASSVGTLGAFF.

The chain combines TRBV27 with TRBJ1-5, with 7 bases matching TRBD1. CDR1 is MNHEY and CDR2 is SMNVEV in the germline V gene (reference sequence). The CDR3 covers 15 residues. With V trimmed by 5 bases and J by 4 bases, 8 bases remained unmatched. Here the CDR3 reads CASSPLTQGNQPQHF. The CDR3 bases are TGTGCCAGCAGTCCTCTCACACAGGGGAATCAGCCCCAGCATTTT.